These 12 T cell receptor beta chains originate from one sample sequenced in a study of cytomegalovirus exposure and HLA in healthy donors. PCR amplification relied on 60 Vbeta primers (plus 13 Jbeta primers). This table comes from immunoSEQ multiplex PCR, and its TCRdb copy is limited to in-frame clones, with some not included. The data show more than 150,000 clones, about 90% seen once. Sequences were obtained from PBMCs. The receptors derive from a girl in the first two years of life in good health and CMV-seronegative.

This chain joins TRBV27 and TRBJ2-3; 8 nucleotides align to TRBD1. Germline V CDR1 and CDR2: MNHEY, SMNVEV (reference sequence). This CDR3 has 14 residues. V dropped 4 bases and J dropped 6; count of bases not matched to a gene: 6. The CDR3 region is CASSYSTGGDTQYF. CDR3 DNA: TGTGCCAGCAGTTATTCTACAGGGGGGGATACGCAGTATTTT.

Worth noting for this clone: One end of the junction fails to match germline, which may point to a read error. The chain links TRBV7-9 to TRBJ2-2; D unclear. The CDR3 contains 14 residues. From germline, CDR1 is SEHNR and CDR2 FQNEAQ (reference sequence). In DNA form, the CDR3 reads TGTTCCAGCAGCTTTAGAGCGAACACCGGGGAGCTGTTTTTT. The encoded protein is CSSSFRANTGELFF.

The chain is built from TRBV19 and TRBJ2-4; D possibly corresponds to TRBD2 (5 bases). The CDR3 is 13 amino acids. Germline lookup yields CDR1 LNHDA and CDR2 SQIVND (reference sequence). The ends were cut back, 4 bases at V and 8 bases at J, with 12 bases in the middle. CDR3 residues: CASSKVAQDIQYF. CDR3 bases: TGTGCCAGTAGTAAGGTAGCGCAAGACATTCAGTACTTC.

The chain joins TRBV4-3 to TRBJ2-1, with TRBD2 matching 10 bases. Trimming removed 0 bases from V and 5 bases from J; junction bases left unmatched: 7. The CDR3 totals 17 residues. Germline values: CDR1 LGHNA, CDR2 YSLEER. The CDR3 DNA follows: TGCGCCAGCAGCCAAGACCGAGCGGGAGGGCCCCACAATGAGCAGTTCTTC. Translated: CASSQDRAGGPHNEQFF.

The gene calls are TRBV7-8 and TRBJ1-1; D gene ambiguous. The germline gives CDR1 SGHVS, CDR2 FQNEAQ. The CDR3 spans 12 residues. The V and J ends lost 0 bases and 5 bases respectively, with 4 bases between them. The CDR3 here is CASSLASTEAFF. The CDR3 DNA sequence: TGTGCCAGCAGCTTAGCTTCTACTGAAGCTTTCTTT. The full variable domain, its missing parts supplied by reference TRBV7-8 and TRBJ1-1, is GAGVSQSPRYKVAKRGQDVALRCDPISGHVSLFWYQQALGQGPEFLTYFQNEAQLDKSGLPSDRFFAERPEGSVSTLKIQRTQQEDSAVYLCASSLASTEAFFGQGTRLTVV.

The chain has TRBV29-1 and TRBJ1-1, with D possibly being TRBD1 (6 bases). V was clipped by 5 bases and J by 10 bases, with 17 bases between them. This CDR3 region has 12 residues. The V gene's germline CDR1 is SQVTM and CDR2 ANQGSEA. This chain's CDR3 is CSVNRASMGAFF. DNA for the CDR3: TGCAGCGTTAACAGGGCCTCCATGGGAGCTTTCTTT. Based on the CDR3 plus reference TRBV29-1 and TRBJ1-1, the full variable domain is SAVISQKPSRDICQRGTSLTIQCQVDSQVTMMFWYRQQPGQSLTLIATANQGSEATYESGFVIDKFPISRPNLTFSTLTVSNMSPEDSSIYLCSVNRASMGAFFGQGTRLTVV.

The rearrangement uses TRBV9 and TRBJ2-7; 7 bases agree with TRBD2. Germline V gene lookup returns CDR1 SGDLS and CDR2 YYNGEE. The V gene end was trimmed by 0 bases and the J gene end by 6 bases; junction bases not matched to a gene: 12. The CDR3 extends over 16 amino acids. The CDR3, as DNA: TGTGCCAGCAGCGTAGCTCCCCTGGGACTATTCCGCGAGCAGTACTTC. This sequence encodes CASSVAPLGLFREQYF.

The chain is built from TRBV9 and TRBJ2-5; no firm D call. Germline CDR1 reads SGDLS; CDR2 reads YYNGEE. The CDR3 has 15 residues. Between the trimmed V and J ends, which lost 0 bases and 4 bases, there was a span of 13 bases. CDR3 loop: CASSVESSLGETQYF. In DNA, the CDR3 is TGTGCCAGCAGCGTAGAGTCGAGTCTAGGAGAGACCCAGTACTTC.

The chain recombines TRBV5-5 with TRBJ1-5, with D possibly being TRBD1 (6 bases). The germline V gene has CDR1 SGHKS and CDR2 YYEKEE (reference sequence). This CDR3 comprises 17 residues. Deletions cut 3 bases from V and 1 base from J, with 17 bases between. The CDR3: CASSSTAQTGSNQPQHF. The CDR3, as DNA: TGTGCCAGCAGCTCCACAGCTCAAACAGGGAGCAATCAGCCCCAGCATTTT.

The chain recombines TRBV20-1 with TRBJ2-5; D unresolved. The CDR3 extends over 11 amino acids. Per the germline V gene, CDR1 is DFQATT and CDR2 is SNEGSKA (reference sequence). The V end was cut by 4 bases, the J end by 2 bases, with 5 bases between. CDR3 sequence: CSAIPQETQYF. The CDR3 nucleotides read TGCAGTGCTATTCCACAAGAGACCCAGTACTTC.

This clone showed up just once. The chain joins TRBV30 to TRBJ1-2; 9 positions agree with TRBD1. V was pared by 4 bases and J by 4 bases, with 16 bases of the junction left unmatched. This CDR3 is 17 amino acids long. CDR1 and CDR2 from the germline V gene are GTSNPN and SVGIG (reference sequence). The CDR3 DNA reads TGTGCCTGGAACAGTTACAGGGGGCGCGAGACCTTCTATGGCTACACCTTC. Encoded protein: CAWNSYRGRETFYGYTF.

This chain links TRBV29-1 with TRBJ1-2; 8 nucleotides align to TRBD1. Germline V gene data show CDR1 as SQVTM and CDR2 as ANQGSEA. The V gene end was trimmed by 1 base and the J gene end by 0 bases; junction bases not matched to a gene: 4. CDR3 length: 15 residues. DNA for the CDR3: TGCAGCGTTGAAGGGGGACAGGCCTCTAACTATGGCTACACCTTC. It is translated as CSVEGGQASNYGYTF.